This note documents a single TCR beta chain sequence. This clonotype has a handful of counts. Its cognate antigen has yet to be identified. The sample holds no much larger clone one base away, and base qualities are not on file. The sample comes from a study of T-cell reconstitution after alpha-beta-depleted transplantation in children (dated by TCRdb to 2016 to 2017). For the study in its entirety: Using TCR repertoire profiling, the study followed T-cell immune reconstitution in a quantitative way in children after TCRalphabeta/CD19-depleted allogeneic hematopoietic cell transplantation.

The treatment or condition label here, explained by the study, means: allogeneic hematopoietic cell transplantation with graft depleted of TCRalphabeta T cells and CD19 B cells. The transplant recipients were children given TCRalphabeta/CD19-depleted allogeneic hematopoietic cell grafts. Overall study results and their limits: Hyperexpanded clone frequencies declined over subsequent months; after one year, T-cell counts and TCRbeta diversity were mostly attributed to newly produced T cells. In some patients, the high TCRbeta diversity seen at day 60 was put down to recipient T cells and intrathymic progenitors that had survived conditioning. Apparently early alphabetaT-cell count recovery about two months after transplant reportedly relied on only several hundred rapidly expanded clones derived from non-depleted graft cells.

The germline V gene gives CDR1 as SQVTM and CDR2 as ANQGSEA. Including the terminal cysteine and phenylalanine, the CDR3 comprises 15 residues. Only the CDR3 DNA stays, 45 bases, in frame from base 1. Deletion took 4 bases off V and 5 bases off J, with a span of 20 bases between the germline ends. Receptors were amplified or captured by PCR. Sequenced using an Illumina HiSeq 2500. TCR libraries were prepared with molecular barcoding, using unique molecular identifiers to normalize TCRbeta repertoire quantification. The public reads were reanalyzed by TCRdb: fastp trimming at Q25, MiXCR alignment, in-frame beta chains only. Every entry covers one CDR3 protein and lists the most common genes and DNA from its rows. In all, the sample holds approximately 500,000 distinct CDR3 sequences, and roughly a tenth of those were seen once. In total, the top ten clones hold 2% of the sample.

The sample was PBMCs, taken before TCRalphabeta/CD19-depleted stem cell transplant. The chain is encoded by TRBV29-1 joined to TRBJ1-2; no D segment can be confidently identified. The sequence came from a child under 10 years old with inherited bone marrow failure, due to receive a stem cell transplant. For the CDR3, the sequence is CSVGPGSPYWYGYTF. DNA sequence: TGCAGCGTTGGGCCTGGTAGCCCGTACTGGTATGGCTACACCTTC.